This T cell receptor (beta chain) came from a study of regulatory T cells in long-lasting Graves disease. Researchers made TCR beta libraries by using iRepertoire HTBI primers and running Arm-PCR on CDR3 regions. TCRdb called the multiplex PCR reads again in MiXCR, with one record for every CDR3 protein. The sample shows 450,000 to 700,000 distinct CDR3 sequences, approximately 15% of them seen only once. Trimming stripped 6 bases from V and 2 bases from J, with 13 bases between. Germline-derived CDR1 and CDR2 are MNHNS and SASEGT. The CDR3 spans 15 residues. The time point is: newly diagnosed GD, antithyroid drugs for less than 3 months. Following extraction of RNA from PBMCs, that RNA was used to make the TCR library. The same data also contributed to another study, on T cells in Graves' hyperthyroidism and ophthalmopathy. That work contributes: Disease duration under 2 months; hyperthyroidism patients were aged 18 to 65. During a first-round RT-PCR of the TCR CDR3, the HTBI primer set was used. In blood, most of the thyroid clonotypes expanded above 0.001 were also present.

The genes are TRBV6-1 and TRBJ2-2; TRBD2 might be the D (6 bases). The receptor comes from a man younger than 45 with Graves disease. The specimen comprised peripheral blood mononuclear cells (PBMCs), sampled at new diagnosis, from a patient treated with antithyroid drugs. CDR3 sequence reads: CASRAPGLNTGELFF. In DNA, the CDR3 is TGTGCCAGCAGGGCACCGGGACTTAACACCGGGGAGCTGTTTTTT.